What follows describes a single TCR beta chain. Antigen specificity is unknown. The V gene lost 5 bases and the J gene lost 0 bases, with 8 bases spanning the gap. CDR1 is MDHEN, CDR2 SYDVKM, per germline. The CDR3 extends over 13 amino acids. Each CDR3 protein is one row after TCRdb ran MiXCR on the 5' RACE reads. Of about 540,000 distinct CDR3 sequences listed, about 12% are singletons. The record originates from a study of CD8 T cells in ankylosing spondylitis. Findings and limits, study-wide: One TCR beta motif, made up of 7 or 8 highly homologous variants, appeared characteristic of ankylosing spondylitis blood. As reported, disease-linked clones showed significant enrichment in matched ankylosing spondylitis synovial fluid.

Material: blood, either unsorted or a sorted T cell fraction (not recorded which). The TCR comes from a male donor with ankylosing spondylitis. This chain uses TRBV28 with TRBJ2-7; D remains unclear. CDR3 in DNA: TGTGCCAGCAGTGTTCCGTCCTCCTACGAGCAGTACTTC. Its protein is CASSVPSSYEQYF.